This T cell receptor (beta chain) is drawn from a study of beta chain features in type 1 diabetes. The ends were cut back, 5 bases at V and 2 bases at J, with 13 bases in the middle. CDR3 length: 14 amino acids. Germline values: CDR1 SGHDN, CDR2 FVKESK. Expressed TCRB transcripts were sequenced after all isolated RNA was converted to cDNA. Measured with immunoSEQ multiplex PCR; TCRdb has only the in-frame clones, and not every one. Among about 160,000 clones listed, 6.5% to 10% were seen once. A CD45RO/CCR7/CD25/CD127/CD95/CD27 panel sorted naive, central memory, regulatory and stem cell-like memory CD4+ cells. The table lists this clone with many counts. The antigen remains undetermined. Study-wide findings and caveats: Shortening that was moderate but significant affected the TCRB CDR3s of Type 1 diabetes patients in all four CD4+ subsets.

The receptor's source is a woman between 18 and 29 years old with type 1 diabetes. The sample comprised central memory CD4+ T cells from blood. V gene TRBV14 combines with J gene TRBJ2-7; D gene ambiguous. CDR3 residues: CASSKYDGAYEQYF. The DNA of the CDR3 is TGTGCCAGCAGCAAGTACGACGGAGCCTACGAGCAGTACTTC.